The sequence of this T cell receptor beta chain was determined in a study of T-cell memory formation after mild COVID-19. A single record per CDR3 protein comes from TCRdb applying MiXCR to the 5' RACE reads. The sample lists around 400,000 distinct CDR3 sequences, 20% to 30% occurring once. Germline V lookup: CDR1 MNHEY, CDR2 SVGAGI. V was pared by 2 bases and J by 0 bases, with 11 bases between. The CDR3 length is 15 residues. The table lists this clonotype with a few counts. Input material: PBMCs or a T cell subset sorted from them (not recorded which). The sequence was collected from an adult woman who had mild COVID-19 (a few samples of this study predate the infection). Cell type and time point are not known. The chain recombines TRBV6-5 with TRBJ2-7; D not resolved. The CDR3 spells CASSYDGSYSYEQYF. CDR3 sequence (DNA): TGTGCCAGCAGTTACGACGGTTCCTACTCCTACGAGCAGTACTTC.